Presented here are 31 T cell receptor beta chains from one specimen sequenced in a study of blood T cell repertoires in COVID-19. The data were produced by immunoSEQ multiplex PCR, yet TCRdb's version contains in-frame clones alone and is incomplete. Of about 190,000 clones listed, approximately 85% are singletons. Sequenced: peripheral blood. The receptors were gathered from a man aged 80 or over with COVID-19, enrolled during active disease.

The table lists this clone with a few counts. This chain uses TRBV3-1 (or the pseudogene TRBV3-2) with TRBJ2-5; 8 bases line up with TRBD1. The J segment lost 4 bases and the V segment lost 1 base, leaving 5 bases of the junction unmatched. The CDR3 extends over 15 amino acids. CDR1 LGHDT and CDR2 YNNKEL come from the germline V gene (reference sequence). The CDR3: CASSQVQGAGETQYF. CDR3 coding DNA: TGTGCCAGCAGCCAAGTTCAGGGGGCGGGAGAGACCCAGTACTTC.

The chain couples TRBV12-3 or TRBV12-4 to TRBJ2-7, with D possibly TRBD1 on 5 matching bases. Trimming left V 4 bases short and J 4 bases short, with 8 bases between. CDR3 length equals 12 residues. CDR3 residues: CASSSTEYEQYF. In DNA form, the CDR3 reads TGTGCCAGCAGTTCGACAGAGTACGAGCAGTACTTC.

The chain has TRBV23-1 and TRBJ1-2; D not certain. TRBV23-1 is marked as an open reading frame, function uncertain. V lost 3 bases and J 7 bases, leaving 12 bases between the germline ends. The CDR3 sequence is 13 residues long. CDR3 sequence reads: CASSQPPGSGYTF. CDR3 sequence (DNA): TGCGCCAGCAGTCAGCCGCCAGGCAGTGGCTACACCTTC.

The CDR3 coding sequence is TGCGCCAGCAGCCAAGCAGGGACAGGGTTGGAGACCCAGTACTTC. Translation gives CASSQAGTGLETQYF. The rearrangement links TRBV4-1 to TRBJ2-5; TRBD1 matches 9 bases. CDR1 MGHRA and CDR2 YSYEKL come from the germline V gene. This CDR3 spans 15 amino acids. The junction had 5 bases not matched to a gene; V was cut back by 1 base and J by 5 bases.

The J gene is TRBJ2-7, the V gene TRBV2; 7 bases match TRBD1. V gave up 8 bases and J gave up 2 bases; unmatched junction bases: 6. Germline CDR1 SNHLY, CDR2 FYNNEI. The CDR3 length is 13 residues. CDR3 loop: CASEAGTAYEQYF. CDR3 in DNA: TGTGCCAGCGAGGCTGGGACAGCCTACGAGCAGTACTTC. The full variable domain, its missing parts supplied by reference TRBV2 and TRBJ2-7, is EPEVTQTPSHQVTQMGQEVILRCVPISNHLYFYWYRQILGQKVEFLVSFYNNEISEKSEIFDDQFSVERPDGSNFTLKIRSTKLEDSAMYFCASEAGTAYEQYFGPGTRLTVT.

The gene calls are TRBV5-4 and TRBJ2-4, with D maybe TRBD1 (7 bases). This CDR3 spans 16 amino acids. Germline assignment: CDR1 SGHNT and CDR2 YYREEE (reference sequence). V was trimmed by 4 bases and J by 3 bases, leaving 17 bases between them. Here the CDR3 reads CASSDPHRGGKNIQYF. CDR3 in DNA: TGTGCCAGCAGCGACCCCCACAGGGGAGGCAAAAACATTCAGTACTTC.

V is TRBV12-1 and J is TRBJ1-5. TRBV12-1 is shown as a pseudogene. The CDR3 runs 19 residues. This CDR3 reads CASSFEGRREVFGNQPQHF. The CDR3 coding sequence is TGTGCCAGCAGCTTTGAGGGCCGCAGGGAGGTCTTTGGGAATCAGCCCCAGCATTTT.

The sample holds a few counts of this clone. This rearrangement joins TRBV29-1 to TRBJ1-1; D gene uncertain. This CDR3 spans 11 amino acids. Germline values: CDR1 SQVTM, CDR2 ANQGSEA. The V end lost 4 bases, the J end lost 3 bases, and 6 bases lay between the germline ends. This CDR3 is CSVGEDTEAFF. The CDR3 coding sequence is TGCAGCGTTGGTGAGGACACTGAAGCTTTCTTT.

The chain uses TRBV11-1 and TRBJ2-7, with 12 bases fitting TRBD2. This CDR3 contains 15 residues. V lost 3 bases, J lost 8 bases, and 8 bases stayed unmatched. CDR1 and CDR2 from the germline V gene are SGHAT and FQDESV (reference sequence). The CDR3 DNA is TGTGCCAGCAGCTTCAGGACTAGCGGGGACCTCCAGCAGTACTTC. Protein sequence: CASSFRTSGDLQQYF. The full variable domain, in which reference TRBV11-1 and TRBJ2-7 provide the parts outside the CDR3, is EAEVAQSPRYKITEKSQAVAFWCDPISGHATLYWYRQILGQGPELLVQFQDESVVDDSQLPKDRFSAERLKGVDSTLKIQPAELGDSAMYLCASSFRTSGDLQQYFGPGTRLTVT.

This clone showed up just once. The chain has TRBV5-5 and TRBJ2-1, with 8 bases identical to TRBD1. CDR1 and CDR2 (germline): SGHKS, YYEKEE (reference sequence). The junction had 6 bases not matched to a gene; V was cut back by 0 bases and J by 7 bases. The CDR3 runs 15 residues. The CDR3 DNA reads as TGTGCCAGCAGCTTGGGTCAGGGGGCAAAGAATGAGCAGTTCTTC. Its protein is CASSLGQGAKNEQFF.

In regard to this clone: Other nucleotide sequences in the sample specify the same CDR3. The V gene is TRBV25-1, the J gene TRBJ2-5; 8 nucleotides match TRBD1. This CDR3 is built from 15 residues. CDR1 and CDR2 (germline): MGHDK, SYGVNS. The trim removed 0 bases at V and 2 bases at J, leaving 2 bases unmatched. The CDR3 sequence is CASSEYRTGQETQYF. CDR3 DNA sequence: TGTGCCAGCAGTGAATATCGGACAGGGCAAGAGACCCAGTACTTC.

The CDR3 here is CASSPSQGTGELFF. DNA for the CDR3: TGTGCCAGCTCACCATCTCAGGGCACCGGGGAGCTGTTTTTT. This chain uses TRBV18 with TRBJ2-2, with D perhaps TRBD1 (5 bases). Per the germline V gene, CDR1 is KGHSH and CDR2 is LQKENI. The V end lost 2 bases, the J end lost 4 bases, and 8 bases lay between the germline ends. This CDR3 has 14 residues.

The V call is TRBV6-1, the J call TRBJ1-1; no firm D call. This CDR3 is 14 amino acids long. Germline CDR1 MNHNS, CDR2 SASEGT. V was trimmed by 0 bases and J by 4 bases, leaving 9 bases between them. CDR3 sequence reads: CASSEARVSTEAFF. For the CDR3, the DNA is TGTGCCAGCAGTGAAGCGCGGGTGAGCACTGAAGCTTTCTTT.

About this clone: Other DNA sequences from this sample encode an identical CDR3 as well. V and J are TRBV15 and TRBJ1-5; no reliable D call. From germline, CDR1 is LNHNV and CDR2 YYDKDF (reference sequence). The CDR3 runs 14 residues. Trimming left V 0 bases short and J 0 bases short, with 3 bases between. The DNA for the CDR3 is TGTGCCACCAGCAGAGACTATAGCAATCAGCCCCAGCATTTT. It is translated as CATSRDYSNQPQHF. The whole variable domain, remainder taken from reference TRBV15 and TRBJ1-5, is DAMVIQNPRYQVTQFGKPVTLSCSQTLNHNVMYWYQQKSSQAPKLLFHYYDKDFNNEADTPDNFQSRRPNTSFCFLDIRSPGLGDTAMYLCATSRDYSNQPQHFGDGTRLSIL.

This chain joins TRBV6-2 or TRBV6-3 and TRBJ1-5; D is ambiguous. V lost 2 bases and J 3 bases, leaving 11 bases between the germline ends. The CDR3 is 15 residues long. The germline CDR1 and CDR2 sequences are MNHEY and SVGEGT. CDR3 loop: CASSYDGKDNQPQHF. CDR3 sequence (DNA): TGTGCCAGCAGTTACGACGGGAAAGACAATCAGCCCCAGCATTTT.

V usage is TRBV7-9 and J usage is TRBJ2-1, with D perhaps TRBD2 (6 bases). Trimming shortened V by 5 bases and J by 7 bases, and 15 bases separated the two germline ends. Germline V lookup: CDR1 SEHNR, CDR2 FQNEAQ (reference sequence). The CDR3 runs to 14 residues. CDR3 bases: TGTGCCAGCAGCCCCGGGACTCTCTGGAATGAGCAGTTCTTC. It is translated as CASSPGTLWNEQFF.

This sequence joins TRBV5-4 and TRBJ1-1; maybe TRBD1 (6 bases). The CDR3 contains 15 residues. V shed 5 bases and J shed 2 bases, with 16 bases lying between them. Germline-derived CDR1 and CDR2 are SGHNT and YYREEE (reference sequence). Here the CDR3 DNA reads TGTGCCAGCAGTACTTGGACAGATATAAACACTGAAGCTTTCTTT. Translation gives CASSTWTDINTEAFF.

This clone was counted between two and nine times. The CDR3 DNA sequence: TGTGCCAGCTCACCGGCGGGGGAGGGCTACACCTTC. Protein sequence: CASSPAGEGYTF. The gene calls are TRBV18 and TRBJ1-2, with a tentative D call TRBD1 (5 bases). Germline CDR1 KGHSH, CDR2 LQKENI. V was pared by 3 bases and J by 8 bases, with 10 bases between. The CDR3 is made up of 12 amino acids.

This clone was counted between two and nine times. Within the sample, other DNA sequences also encode this same CDR3. CDR3 sequence: CASSRDRDNSPLHF. The CDR3 DNA is TGTGCCAGCAGCCGGGACAGGGATAATTCACCCCTCCACTTT. V usage is TRBV2 and J usage is TRBJ1-6, with 9 bases that match TRBD1. V dropped 6 bases and J dropped 5; count of bases not matched to a gene: 2. Germline CDR1 and CDR2: SNHLY and FYNNEI. The CDR3 has 14 amino acids.

This chain uses TRBV19 with TRBJ1-2; TRBD1 matches 11 bases. Germline V CDR1 and CDR2: LNHDA, SQIVND (reference sequence). The CDR3 has 15 residues. The V segment lost 4 bases and the J segment 3 bases; nucleotides outside the gene matches: 4. CDR3 amino acids: CASSKGQGAYYGYTF. In DNA form, the CDR3 reads TGTGCCAGTAGTAAAGGACAGGGGGCCTACTATGGCTACACCTTC.

The J gene is TRBJ1-2, the V gene TRBV20-1, with D uncertain. This CDR3 contains 14 residues. Germline lookup yields CDR1 DFQATT and CDR2 SNEGSKA (reference sequence). V was trimmed by 6 bases and J by 4 bases, leaving 18 bases between them. CDR3 nucleotides: TGCAGTGCCAGTAGTCCTTGGGAGTCCTATGGCTACACCTTC. Its translation is CSASSPWESYGYTF.

The V and J genes are TRBV18 and TRBJ1-1; D may be TRBD1 (6 bases). Trimming removed 5 bases from V and 2 bases from J, with 9 bases in between. CDR1 and CDR2 from the germline V gene are KGHSH and LQKENI. The CDR3 contains 13 residues. DNA for the CDR3: TGTGCCAGCTCAGAGACAGGTAACACTGAAGCTTTCTTT. Its translation: CASSETGNTEAFF.

The V call is TRBV9, the J call TRBJ2-1, with 11 bases matching TRBD2. J gave up 8 bases and V 6 bases, and 10 bases lay outside the gene matches. Germline-derived CDR1 and CDR2 are SGDLS and YYNGEE. The CDR3 consists of 15 residues. The CDR3 DNA sequence: TGTGCCAGCATCCCCCTAGCGGGGGGACGCGATGAGCAGTTCTTC. It encodes CASIPLAGGRDEQFF.

This clone was found a few times. The chain is built from TRBV9 and TRBJ1-2, with 8 bases fitting TRBD1. The germline gives CDR1 SGDLS, CDR2 YYNGEE. V lost 7 bases and J lost 6; bases outside the gene matches: 14. CDR3 size: 15 residues. In DNA, the CDR3 is TGTGCCAGCCAGGAGGACAGGGCCCCACGTAATGGCTACACCTTC. Translated, it gives CASQEDRAPRNGYTF.

The V and J genes are TRBV7-9 and TRBJ2-7; TRBD1 aligns across 10 bases. This CDR3 is built from 14 residues. Trimming cost V 1 base and J 6 bases; bases outside gene matches: 3. Germline-derived CDR1 and CDR2 are SEHNR and FQNEAQ (reference sequence). CDR3: CASSLGGTGAEQYF. The CDR3 DNA is TGTGCCAGCAGCTTAGGAGGGACAGGGGCCGAGCAGTACTTC.

The V gene is TRBV19, the J gene TRBJ2-1; D is undetermined. The V end was cut by 2 bases, the J end by 8 bases, with 13 bases between. The CDR3 totals 14 residues. CDR1 LNHDA and CDR2 SQIVND come from the germline V gene (reference sequence). The CDR3, as DNA: TGTGCCAGTAGTATAATGGGCAGCCCCGATGAGCAGTTCTTC. It is translated as CASSIMGSPDEQFF.

This chain joins TRBV4-1 and TRBJ2-6; D may be TRBD2 (6 bases). V lost 4 bases, J lost 0 bases, and 19 bases lay in between. Germline V gene sequence: CDR1 MGHRA, CDR2 YSYEKL. There are 19 residues in the CDR3. The CDR3 sequence is CASSPTPGLTSSGANVLTF. The CDR3 nucleotides are TGCGCCAGCAGCCCAACCCCGGGACTCACTTCCTCTGGGGCCAACGTCCTGACTTTC.

The chain uses TRBV6-2 or TRBV6-3 and TRBJ1-2, with TRBD1 as a possible D gene (6 bases). Trimming cost V 5 bases and J 1 base, with 17 bases left between them. CDR1 is MNHEY, CDR2 SVGEGT, per germline. The CDR3 runs to 16 residues. The CDR3 sequence: CASSRPGQPLNYGYTF. As DNA, the CDR3 is TGTGCCAGCAGTCGACCCGGACAGCCCCTTAACTATGGCTACACCTTC.

This chain connects TRBV5-8 to TRBJ1-4; D uncertain. CDR1 is SGHTS and CDR2 is YDEGEE in the germline V gene. The CDR3 sequence is 13 residues long. V gave up 1 base and J gave up 8 bases, with 9 bases separating them. In nucleotides, the CDR3 is TGTGCCAGCAGCTTGCGGGGTGGCGAAAAACTGTTTTTT. Protein sequence: CASSLRGGEKLFF. Full variable domain (outside the CDR3, taken from reference TRBV5-8 and TRBJ1-4): EAGVTQSPTHLIKTRGQQATLRCSPISGHTSVYWYQQALGLGLQFLLWYDEGEERNRGNFPPRFSGRQFPNYSSELNVNALELEDSALYLCASSLRGGEKLFFGSGTQLSVL.

This rearrangement joins TRBV11-2 to TRBJ1-6; D possibly corresponds to TRBD1 (6 bases). Looked up from germline, CDR1 is SGHAT and CDR2 is FQNNGV. The V and J ends lost 5 bases and 7 bases respectively, with 15 bases between them. This CDR3 has 15 residues. CDR3 DNA: TGTGCCAGCAGCCTTAATCAGGGGCTGAATTCACCCCTCCACTTT. Encoded protein: CASSLNQGLNSPLHF. The full variable domain, its missing parts supplied by reference TRBV11-2 and TRBJ1-6, is EAGVAQSPRYKIIEKRQSVAFWCNPISGHATLYWYQQILGQGPKLLIQFQNNGVVDDSQLPKDRFSAERLKGVDSTLKIQPAKLEDSAVYLCASSLNQGLNSPLHFGNGTRLTVT.

V gene TRBV5-5 combines with J gene TRBJ2-1; 14 bases map to TRBD2. The CDR3 totals 17 residues. The ends lost 10 bases at V and 1 base at J; junction bases unmatched: 10. Germline V gene data show CDR1 as SGHKS and CDR2 as YYEKEE (reference sequence). This CDR3 reads CAGGTSGGVLSYNEQFF. The CDR3 region has the DNA TGTGCCGGCGGGACTAGCGGGGGAGTACTATCCTACAATGAGCAGTTCTTC.